This T cell receptor (beta chain) was sequenced for a study of T cell clonotyping in hematopoietic cell transplantation (dated by TCRdb to about 2021). As for the study more broadly: The study collected some 140 blood samples from 35 consecutive transplant recipients and their related donors. Patient recruitment ran from 2015 to early 2017, and follow-up continued until late 2020 or death. General findings and caveats noted by the study authors: Inverse Simpson Index values from donors and from recipients before transplant predicted broader TCR repertoire diversity after transplant. Sample size was limited, and cells were not sorted, so CD4 and CD8 repertoire contributions could not be separated. Just a small fraction of recipient repertoires overlapped with donor repertoires, and more than 95% appeared de novo at the given depth. A decrease in recipient TCR diversity was observed after transplant, and a progressive increase in pathologically expanded clonotypes was seen from day 30 to day 180.

V is cut back by 0 bases and J by 1 base, with 6 bases in the junction unmatched. There are 16 amino acids in the CDR3, from cysteine to phenylalanine inclusive. The entry retains the CDR3 DNA only, 48 bases that are in frame from base 1. The germline V gene (reference sequence) sets CDR1 to SGHKS and CDR2 to YYEKEE. The immunoSEQ assay, a bias-controlled multiplex PCR with V- and J-specific primers, was used to amplify TCR beta CDR3 regions from genomic DNA. In a second PCR step, the CDR3 amplicons were tagged with a proprietary barcode plus Illumina adapter sequences. An Illumina MiSeq instrument was used for sequencing of the CDR3 libraries. The original methods were these. Export and quality control were performed with immunoSEQ Analyzer 3.0, and downstream analyses were performed with R Bioconductor and Immunarch. Only productive rearrangements within the normalized downsampled data set were used in the calculation of repertoire metrics. In the normalized cohort, clonotypes with more than 5 templates were defined as pathologically expanded. Repertoire diversity was measured with the Inverse Simpson Index. CMV-specificity analyses were carried out on the non-normalized data set to capture all clonotypes. This is the immuneACCESS table as TCRdb keeps it, with only in-frame sequences that have V and J called. A part of the clones is gone; compared with another copy, unresolved V genes explain less than half, and the rest is unexplained. V and J calls and clone size are those listed in that table; D and trimming were worked out from the DNA. The sample records around 37,000 clones, roughly 96% of which are singletons. Of the sample, roughly 0.91% is held by the ten largest clones.

Concerning this clone: What this receptor recognizes is not known. Nothing much larger sits one base from this clone, and base qualities are not available.

Related transplant donors provided blood samples for TCR beta sequencing. Nuclei Lysis Solution was used to extract genomic DNA from fresh or cryopreserved unfractionated peripheral blood mononuclear cells. Recombination joined TRBV5-5 with TRBJ1-1; 7 of the junction bases match TRBD1. Sequencing was carried out using peripheral blood mononuclear cells. The clonotype originates from a man aged 25 to 40 in good health. Some clones in this sample may be carry-over from other donors' samples. The bases are TGTGCCAGCAGCTTGGCCGCGGGACAGAAGAACACTGAAGCTTTCTTT. It encodes CASSLAAGQKNTEAFF.